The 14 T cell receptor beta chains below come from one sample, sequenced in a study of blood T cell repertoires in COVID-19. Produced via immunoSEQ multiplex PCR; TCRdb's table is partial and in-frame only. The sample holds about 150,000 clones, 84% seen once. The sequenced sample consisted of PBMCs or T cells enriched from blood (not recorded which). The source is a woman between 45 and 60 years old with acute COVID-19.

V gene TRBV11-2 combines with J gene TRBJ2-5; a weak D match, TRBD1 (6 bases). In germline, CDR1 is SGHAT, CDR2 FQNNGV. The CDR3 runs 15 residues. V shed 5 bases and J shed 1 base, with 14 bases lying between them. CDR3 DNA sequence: TGTGCCAGCAGCCCAGCATGGGGGCTCCAAGAGACCCAGTACTTC. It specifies CASSPAWGLQETQYF. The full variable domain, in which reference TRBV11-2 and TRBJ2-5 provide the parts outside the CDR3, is EAGVAQSPRYKIIEKRQSVAFWCNPISGHATLYWYQQILGQGPKLLIQFQNNGVVDDSQLPKDRFSAERLKGVDSTLKIQPAKLEDSAVYLCASSPAWGLQETQYFGPGTRLLVL.

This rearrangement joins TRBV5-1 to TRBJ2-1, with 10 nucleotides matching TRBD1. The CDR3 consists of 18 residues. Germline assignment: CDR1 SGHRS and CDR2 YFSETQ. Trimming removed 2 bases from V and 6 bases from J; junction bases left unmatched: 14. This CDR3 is CASSLVPPGQGRRNEQFF. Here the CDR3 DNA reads TGCGCCAGCAGCTTAGTACCACCGGGACAGGGGCGGCGCAATGAGCAGTTCTTC.

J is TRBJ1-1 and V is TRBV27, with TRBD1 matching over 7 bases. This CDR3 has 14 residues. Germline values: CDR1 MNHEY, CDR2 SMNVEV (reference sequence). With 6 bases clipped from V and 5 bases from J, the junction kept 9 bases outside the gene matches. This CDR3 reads CASRDRQGLTEAFF. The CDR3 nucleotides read TGTGCCAGCAGGGATCGACAGGGTTTGACTGAAGCTTTCTTT.

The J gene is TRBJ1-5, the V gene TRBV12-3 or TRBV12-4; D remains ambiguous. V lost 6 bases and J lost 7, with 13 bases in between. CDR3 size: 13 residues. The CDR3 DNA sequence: TGTGCCAGCAGCCTTGCCGAGTGGCAGCCCCAGCATTTT. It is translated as CASSLAEWQPQHF.

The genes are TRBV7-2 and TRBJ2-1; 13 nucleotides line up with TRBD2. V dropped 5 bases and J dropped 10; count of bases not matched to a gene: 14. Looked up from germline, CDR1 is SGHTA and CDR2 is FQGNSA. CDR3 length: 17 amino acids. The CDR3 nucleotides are TGTGCCAGCAGCCTGAAGGGCCGGACTAGCGGGAGAGGGGAGCAGTTCTTC. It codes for CASSLKGRTSGRGEQFF.

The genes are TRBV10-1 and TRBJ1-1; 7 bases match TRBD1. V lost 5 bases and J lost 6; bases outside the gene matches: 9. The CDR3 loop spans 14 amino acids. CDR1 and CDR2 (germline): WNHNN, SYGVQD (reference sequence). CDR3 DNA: TGCGCCAGCAGTACAGGGGTGGATAAGGCTGAAGCTTTCTTT. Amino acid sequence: CASSTGVDKAEAFF.

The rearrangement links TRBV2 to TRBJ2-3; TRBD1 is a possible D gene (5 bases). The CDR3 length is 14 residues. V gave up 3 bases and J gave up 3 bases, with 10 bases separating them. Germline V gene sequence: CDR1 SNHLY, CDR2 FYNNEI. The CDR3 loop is CASSESGRTDTQYF. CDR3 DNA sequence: TGTGCCAGCAGTGAGTCAGGGCGGACAGATACGCAGTATTTT.

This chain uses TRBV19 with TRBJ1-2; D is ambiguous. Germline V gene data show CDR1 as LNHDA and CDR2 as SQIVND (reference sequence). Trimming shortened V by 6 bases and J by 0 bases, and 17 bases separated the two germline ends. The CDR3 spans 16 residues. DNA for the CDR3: TGTGCCAGTAGGGAGGAGGGAGGGAAGGCTAACTATGGCTACACCTTC. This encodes CASREEGGKANYGYTF.

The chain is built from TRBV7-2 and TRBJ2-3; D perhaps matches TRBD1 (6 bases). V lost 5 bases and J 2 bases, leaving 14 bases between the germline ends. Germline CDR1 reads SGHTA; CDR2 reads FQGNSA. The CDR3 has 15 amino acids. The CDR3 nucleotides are TGTGCCAGCAGCACCCGACAGGATTTCACAGATACGCAGTATTTT. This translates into CASSTRQDFTDTQYF.

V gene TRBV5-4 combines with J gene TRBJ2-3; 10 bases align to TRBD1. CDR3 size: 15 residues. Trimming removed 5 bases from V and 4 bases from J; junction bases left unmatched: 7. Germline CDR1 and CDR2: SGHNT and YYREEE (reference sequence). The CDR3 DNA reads TGTGCCAGCAGAATAGGGACAGGGGTTGCAGATACGCAGTATTTT. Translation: CASRIGTGVADTQYF.

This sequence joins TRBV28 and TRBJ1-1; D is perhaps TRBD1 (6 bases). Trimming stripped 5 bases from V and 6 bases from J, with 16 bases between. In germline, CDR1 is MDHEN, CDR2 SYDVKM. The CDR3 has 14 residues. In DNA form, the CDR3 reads TGTGCCAGCAGTAAACGGGACACCTCAGCTGAAGCTTTCTTT. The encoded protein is CASSKRDTSAEAFF.

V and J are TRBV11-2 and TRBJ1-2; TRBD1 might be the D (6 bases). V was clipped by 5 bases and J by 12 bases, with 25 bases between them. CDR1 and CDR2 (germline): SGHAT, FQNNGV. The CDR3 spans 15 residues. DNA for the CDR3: TGTGCCAGCAGCCCATCCCCGGGTACAGGGCCCTACGACACCTTC. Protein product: CASSPSPGTGPYDTF.

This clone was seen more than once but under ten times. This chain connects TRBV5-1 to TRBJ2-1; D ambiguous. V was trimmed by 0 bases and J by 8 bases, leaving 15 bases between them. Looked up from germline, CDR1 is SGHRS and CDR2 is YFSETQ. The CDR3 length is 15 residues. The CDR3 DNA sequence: TGCGCCAGCAGCTTGGCTCCTAGTTCTGGCGATGAGCAGTTCTTC. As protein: CASSLAPSSGDEQFF.

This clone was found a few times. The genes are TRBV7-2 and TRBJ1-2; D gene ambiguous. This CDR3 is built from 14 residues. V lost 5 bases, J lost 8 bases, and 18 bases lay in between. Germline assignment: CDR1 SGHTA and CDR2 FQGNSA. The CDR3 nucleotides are TGTGCCAGCAGCCCGAAGACGGGGTCCGGGGGCTACACCTTC. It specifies CASSPKTGSGGYTF.